Listed here are 14 T cell receptor beta chains from one sample, sequenced in a study of control samples from healthy donors and cancer patients. This table comes from immunoSEQ multiplex PCR, and its TCRdb copy is limited to in-frame clones, with some not included. The sample shows some 100,000 clones, 75% to 90% of them seen only once. The sample comprised blood. All receptors derive from a man younger than 45 in good health.

The chain is built from TRBV6-6 and TRBJ1-3, with a weak D call TRBD1 (6 bases). Trimming removed 5 bases from V and 3 bases from J, with 11 bases in between. The V gene's germline CDR1 is MNHNY and CDR2 SVGAGI (reference sequence). The length of the CDR3 is 14 residues. This chain's CDR3 is CASSQGGNGNTIYF. For the CDR3, the DNA is TGTGCCAGCAGTCAAGGGGGTAATGGAAACACCATATATTTT.

J is TRBJ2-2 and V is TRBV19; D remains unclear. This CDR3 is built from 15 residues. Germline values: CDR1 LNHDA, CDR2 SQIVND (reference sequence). V was trimmed by 3 bases and J by 6 bases, leaving 14 bases between them. The CDR3 is CASSISAIIAGELFF. The CDR3 nucleotides read TGTGCCAGTAGTATTTCTGCCATCATCGCCGGGGAGCTGTTTTTT.

The gene calls are TRBV2 and TRBJ2-5; tentatively, D is TRBD1 (5 bases). The germline V gene encodes CDR1 SNHLY and CDR2 FYNNEI. V lost 4 bases to trimming and J lost 5 bases, with 11 bases between them. This CDR3 is 13 amino acids long. DNA of the CDR3: TGTGCCAGCAGTGTGCCCAGGGTTGAGACCCAGTACTTC. Its protein is CASSVPRVETQYF.

The chain links TRBV6-1 to TRBJ2-5; TRBD2 matches at 9 bases. The trim removed 4 bases at V and 5 bases at J, leaving 11 bases unmatched. CDR1 and CDR2 (germline): MNHNS, SASEGT. The CDR3 loop spans 16 amino acids. The CDR3 coding sequence is TGTGCCAGCAGTGCTTCGCCTAGCGGGGTAGGGGAGACCCAGTACTTC. Its protein product is CASSASPSGVGETQYF.

J is TRBJ1-2 and V is TRBV6-5; 7 nucleotides agree with TRBD1. V gave up 1 base and J gave up 8 bases; unmatched junction bases: 4. The CDR3 is made up of 13 amino acids. The germline V gene has CDR1 MNHEY and CDR2 SVGAGI. CDR3 coding DNA: TGTGCCAGCAGTTACTTTAAGGGGGCCGGCTACACCTTC. Its translation: CASSYFKGAGYTF.

The chain has TRBV18 and TRBJ2-5; D is ambiguous. Looked up from germline, CDR1 is KGHSH and CDR2 is LQKENI. V was shortened by 5 bases and J by 5 bases, with 15 bases between the two germline ends. The CDR3 runs to 14 residues. CDR3 in DNA: TGTGCCAGCTCAGCGGCGGATCGTCCGGAGACCCAGTACTTC. Its protein product is CASSAADRPETQYF. The complete variable domain, with remaining parts taken from reference TRBV18 and TRBJ2-5, reads NAGVMQNPRHLVRRRGQEARLRCSPMKGHSHVYWYRQLPEEGLKFMVYLQKENIIDESGMPKERFSAEFPKEGPSILRIQQVVRGDSAAYFCASSAADRPETQYFGPGTRLLVL.

The chain is built from TRBV5-1 and TRBJ2-2; the match to TRBD2 covers 7 bases. V dropped 2 bases and J dropped 5; count of bases not matched to a gene: 6. Per the germline V gene, CDR1 is SGHRS and CDR2 is YFSETQ. The CDR3 extends over 15 amino acids. The CDR3 bases are TGCGCCAGCAGCTTAATGGGAGGGGAAACCGGGGAGCTGTTTTTT. It specifies CASSLMGGETGELFF.

The chain couples TRBV3-1 (or the pseudogene TRBV3-2) to TRBJ2-3; 8 bases line up with TRBD2. The CDR3 runs 14 residues. The V segment lost 5 bases and the J segment 6 bases; nucleotides outside the gene matches: 7. In germline, CDR1 is LGHDT, CDR2 YNNKEL (reference sequence). The CDR3 DNA sequence: TGTGCCAGCAGCTCCCGGGGGGGTCTGGATACGCAGTATTTT. The encoded protein is CASSSRGGLDTQYF.

The genes are TRBV5-5 and TRBJ1-2, with 8 bases that match TRBD1. CDR1 is SGHKS, CDR2 YYEKEE, per germline (reference sequence). This CDR3 has 14 residues. With V trimmed by 3 bases and J by 4 bases, 5 bases remained unmatched. CDR3 sequence: CASSSIRGPYGYTF. The CDR3, as DNA: TGTGCCAGCAGCTCGATCAGGGGGCCCTATGGCTACACCTTC. Full variable domain (outside the CDR3, taken from reference TRBV5-5 and TRBJ1-2): DAGVTQSPTHLIKTRGQQVTLRCSPISGHKSVSWYQQVLGQGPQFIFQYYEKEERGRGNFPDRFSARQFPNYSSELNVNALLLGDSALYLCASSSIRGPYGYTFGSGTRLTVV.

V and J are TRBV6-2 or TRBV6-3 and TRBJ2-6, with D possibly being TRBD1 (5 bases). The ends were cut back, 0 bases at V and 0 bases at J, with 15 bases in the middle. Germline V CDR1 and CDR2: MNHEY, SVGEGT. CDR3 length: 19 residues. CDR3 loop: CASSYSALRQSSGANVLTF. CDR3 DNA sequence: TGTGCCAGCAGTTACTCGGCCCTTCGACAGAGCTCTGGGGCCAACGTCCTGACTTTC.

The chain recombines TRBV5-1 with TRBJ2-7; 8 bases line up with TRBD2. Germline V gene data show CDR1 as SGHRS and CDR2 as YFSETQ. V was clipped by 7 bases and J by 4 bases; unmatched bases: 10. The CDR3 is 14 amino acids. The CDR3 loop reads CASRRGELSYEQYF. The DNA for the CDR3 is TGCGCCAGCCGGCGGGGGGAGTTGAGTTACGAGCAGTACTTC.

The V call is TRBV19, the J call TRBJ2-7; 9 nucleotides match TRBD1. Germline CDR1 LNHDA, CDR2 SQIVND (reference sequence). The CDR3 has 16 amino acids. V lost 5 bases, J lost 3 bases, and 11 bases stayed unmatched. In DNA form, the CDR3 reads TGTGCCAGTAGTGCCGAAGCCGGGACAGGGAGCTACGAGCAGTACTTC. This gives the protein CASSAEAGTGSYEQYF.

The chain is built from TRBV12-3 or TRBV12-4 and TRBJ2-1, with D tentatively TRBD1 (5 bases). The CDR3 covers 13 residues. Between the trimmed V and J ends, which lost 3 bases and 11 bases, there was a span of 14 bases. The CDR3 protein is CASSFWGRRKQFF. CDR3 DNA sequence: TGTGCCAGCAGTTTTTGGGGCCGTAGGAAGCAGTTCTTC.

The chain recombines TRBV30 with TRBJ1-1, with no clear D. CDR3 size: 14 residues. Germline values: CDR1 GTSNPN, CDR2 SVGIG (reference sequence). The V gene lost 0 bases and the J gene lost 4 bases, with 12 bases spanning the gap. The CDR3, as DNA: TGTGCCTGGAGTGTAGACCAGGTGGGCACTGAAGCTTTCTTT. Translation: CAWSVDQVGTEAFF.